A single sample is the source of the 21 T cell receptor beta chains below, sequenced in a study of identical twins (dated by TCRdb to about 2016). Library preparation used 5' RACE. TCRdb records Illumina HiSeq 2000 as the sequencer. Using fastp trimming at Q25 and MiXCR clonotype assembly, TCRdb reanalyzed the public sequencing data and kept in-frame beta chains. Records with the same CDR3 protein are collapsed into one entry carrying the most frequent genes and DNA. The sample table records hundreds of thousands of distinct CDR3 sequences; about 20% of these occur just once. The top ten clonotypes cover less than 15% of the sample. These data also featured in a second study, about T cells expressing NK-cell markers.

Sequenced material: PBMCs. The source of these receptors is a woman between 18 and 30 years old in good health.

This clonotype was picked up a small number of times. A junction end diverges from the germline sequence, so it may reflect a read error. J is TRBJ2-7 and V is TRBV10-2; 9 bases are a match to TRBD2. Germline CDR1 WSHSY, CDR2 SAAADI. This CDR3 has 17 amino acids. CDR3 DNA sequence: TGCGCCAGCAGTCCGGGGGGACTAGCTACCGGGGCCCACGAGCAGTGCTTC. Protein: CASSPGGLATGAHEQCF.

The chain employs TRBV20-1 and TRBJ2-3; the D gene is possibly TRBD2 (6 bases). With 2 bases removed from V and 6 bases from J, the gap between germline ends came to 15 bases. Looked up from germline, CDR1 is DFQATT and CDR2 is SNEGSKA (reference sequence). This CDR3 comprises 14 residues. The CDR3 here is CSARLGSSTDTQYF. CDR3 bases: TGCAGTGCTAGACTCGGGAGTAGTACGGATACGCAGTATTTT.

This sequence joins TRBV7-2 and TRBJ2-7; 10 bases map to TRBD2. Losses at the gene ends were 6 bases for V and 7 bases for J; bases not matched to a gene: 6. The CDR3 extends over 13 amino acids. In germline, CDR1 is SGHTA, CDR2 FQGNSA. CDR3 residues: CASSYSGRQEQYF. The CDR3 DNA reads TGTGCCAGCAGTTATAGCGGGAGGCAAGAGCAGTACTTC.

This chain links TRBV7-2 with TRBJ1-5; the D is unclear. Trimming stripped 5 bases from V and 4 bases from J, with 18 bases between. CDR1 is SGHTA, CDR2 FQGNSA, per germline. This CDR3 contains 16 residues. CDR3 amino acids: CASSPSALVRNQPQHF. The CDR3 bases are TGTGCCAGCAGCCCCTCCGCTTTAGTTCGGAATCAGCCCCAGCATTTT.

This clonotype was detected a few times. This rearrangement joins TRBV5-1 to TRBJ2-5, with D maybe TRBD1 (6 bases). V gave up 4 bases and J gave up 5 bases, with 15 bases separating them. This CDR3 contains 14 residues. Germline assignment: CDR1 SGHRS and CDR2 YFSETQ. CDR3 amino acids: CASSDDRPGETQYF. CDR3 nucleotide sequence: TGCGCCAGCAGCGATGACAGGCCGGGGGAGACCCAGTACTTC. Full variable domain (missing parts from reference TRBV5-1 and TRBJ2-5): KAGVTQTPRYLIKTRGQQVTLSCSPISGHRSVSWYQQTPGQGLQFLFEYFSETQRNKGNFPGRFSGRQFSNSRSEMNVSTLELGDSALYLCASSDDRPGETQYFGPGTRLLVL.

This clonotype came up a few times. The CDR3 protein is CSAKGSRLNIQYF. DNA of the CDR3: TGCAGTGCTAAGGGTAGTCGGTTAAACATTCAGTACTTC. The chain uses TRBV20-1 and TRBJ2-4, with D unclear. Germline values: CDR1 DFQATT, CDR2 SNEGSKA (reference sequence). This CDR3 has 13 residues. V was shortened by 4 bases and J by 6 bases, with 13 bases between the two germline ends.

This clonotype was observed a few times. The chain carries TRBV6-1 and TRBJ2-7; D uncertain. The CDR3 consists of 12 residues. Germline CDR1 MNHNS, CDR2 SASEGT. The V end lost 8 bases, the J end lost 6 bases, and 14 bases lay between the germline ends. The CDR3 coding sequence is TGTGCCAGCTCGGACCGAGCGAGCGAGCAGTACTTC. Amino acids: CASSDRASEQYF.

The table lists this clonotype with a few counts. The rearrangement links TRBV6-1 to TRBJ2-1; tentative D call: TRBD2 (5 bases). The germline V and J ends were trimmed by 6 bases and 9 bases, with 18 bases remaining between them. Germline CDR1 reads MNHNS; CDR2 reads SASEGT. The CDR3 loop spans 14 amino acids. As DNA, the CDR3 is TGTGCCAGCAGCCCCGGTAGCGTTAGGTCTGAGCAGTTCTTC. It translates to CASSPGSVRSEQFF.

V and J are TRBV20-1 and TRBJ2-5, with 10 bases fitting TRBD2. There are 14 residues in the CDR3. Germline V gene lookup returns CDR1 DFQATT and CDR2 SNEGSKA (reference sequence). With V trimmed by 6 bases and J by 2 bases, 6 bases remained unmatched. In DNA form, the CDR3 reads TGCAGTGCATCTTTACTAGCGGGGCAAGAGACCCAGTACTTC. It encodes CSASLLAGQETQYF.

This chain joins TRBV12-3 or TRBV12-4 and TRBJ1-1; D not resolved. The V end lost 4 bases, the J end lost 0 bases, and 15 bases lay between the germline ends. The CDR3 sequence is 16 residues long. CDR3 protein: CASSSPGRIMNTEAFF. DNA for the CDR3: TGTGCCAGCAGTTCTCCCGGACGAATCATGAACACTGAAGCTTTCTTT.

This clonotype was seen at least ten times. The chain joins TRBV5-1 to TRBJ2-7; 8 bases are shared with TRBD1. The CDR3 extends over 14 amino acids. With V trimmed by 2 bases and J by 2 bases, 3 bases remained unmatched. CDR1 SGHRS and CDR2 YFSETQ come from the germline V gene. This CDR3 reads CASSLTGGTYEQYF. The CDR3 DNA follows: TGCGCCAGCAGCTTAACAGGGGGAACCTACGAGCAGTACTTC. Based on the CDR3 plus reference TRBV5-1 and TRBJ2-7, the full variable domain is KAGVTQTPRYLIKTRGQQVTLSCSPISGHRSVSWYQQTPGQGLQFLFEYFSETQRNKGNFPGRFSGRQFSNSRSEMNVSTLELGDSALYLCASSLTGGTYEQYFGPGTRLTVT.

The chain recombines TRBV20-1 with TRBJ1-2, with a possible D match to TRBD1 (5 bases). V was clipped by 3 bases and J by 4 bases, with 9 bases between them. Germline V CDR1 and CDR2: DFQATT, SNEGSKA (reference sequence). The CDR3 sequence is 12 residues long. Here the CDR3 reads CSASLGGYGYTF. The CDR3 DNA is TGCAGTGCTAGTTTGGGGGGCTATGGCTACACCTTC.

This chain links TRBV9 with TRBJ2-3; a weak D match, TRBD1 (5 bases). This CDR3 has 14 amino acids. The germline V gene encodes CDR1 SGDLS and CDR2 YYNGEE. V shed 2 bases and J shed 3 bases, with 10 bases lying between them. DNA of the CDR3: TGTGCCAGCAGCGTTGTGGGGCGGACAGATACGCAGTATTTT. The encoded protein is CASSVVGRTDTQYF. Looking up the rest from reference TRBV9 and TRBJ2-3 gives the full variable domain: DSGVTQTPKHLITATGQRVTLRCSPRSGDLSVYWYQQSLDQGLQFLIQYYNGEERAKGNILERFSAQQFPDLHSELNLSSLELGDSALYFCASSVVGRTDTQYFGPGTRLTVL.

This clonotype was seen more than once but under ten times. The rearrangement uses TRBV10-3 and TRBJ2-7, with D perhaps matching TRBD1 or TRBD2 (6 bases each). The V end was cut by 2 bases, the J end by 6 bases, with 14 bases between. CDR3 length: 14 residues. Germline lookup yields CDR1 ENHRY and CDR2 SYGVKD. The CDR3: CAISELRGASEQYF. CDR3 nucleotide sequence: TGTGCCATCAGTGAGCTTAGGGGGGCATCCGAGCAGTACTTC.

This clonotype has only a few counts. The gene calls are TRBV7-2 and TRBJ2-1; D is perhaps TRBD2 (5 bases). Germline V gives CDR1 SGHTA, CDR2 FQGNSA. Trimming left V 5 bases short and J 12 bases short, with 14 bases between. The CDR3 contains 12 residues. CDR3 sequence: CASSMSGYGQFF. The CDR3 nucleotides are TGTGCCAGCAGCATGAGCGGATATGGGCAGTTCTTC.

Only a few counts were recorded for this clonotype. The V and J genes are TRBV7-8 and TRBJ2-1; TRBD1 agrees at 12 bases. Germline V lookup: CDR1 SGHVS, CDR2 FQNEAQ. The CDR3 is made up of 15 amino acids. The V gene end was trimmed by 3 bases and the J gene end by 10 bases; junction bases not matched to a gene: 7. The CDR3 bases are TGTGCCAGCAGCTTCCGGGACAGGGGGCTAGGGGAGCAGTTCTTC. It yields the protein CASSFRDRGLGEQFF.

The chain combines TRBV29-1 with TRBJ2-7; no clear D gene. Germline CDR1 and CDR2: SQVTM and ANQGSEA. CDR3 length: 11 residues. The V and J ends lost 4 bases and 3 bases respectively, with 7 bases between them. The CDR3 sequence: CSVGRNYEQYF. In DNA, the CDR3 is TGCAGCGTTGGCCGAAACTACGAGCAGTACTTC.

The CDR3 DNA reads TGTGCCAGCAGTTACTCGCCAAGGTTCGGCAGCTCGCTCCACTTT. It codes for CASSYSPRFGSSLHF. This chain links TRBV6-5 with TRBJ1-6, with D unresolved. Between the trimmed V and J ends, which lost 0 bases and 16 bases, there was a span of 19 bases. From germline, CDR1 is MNHEY and CDR2 SVGAGI. The CDR3 sequence is 15 residues long.

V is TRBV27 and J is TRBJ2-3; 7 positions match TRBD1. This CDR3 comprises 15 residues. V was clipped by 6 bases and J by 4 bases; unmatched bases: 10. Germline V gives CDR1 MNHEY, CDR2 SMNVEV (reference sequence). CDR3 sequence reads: CASRTGTAKPDTQYF. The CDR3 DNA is TGTGCCAGCAGGACCGGGACAGCGAAGCCAGATACGCAGTATTTT.

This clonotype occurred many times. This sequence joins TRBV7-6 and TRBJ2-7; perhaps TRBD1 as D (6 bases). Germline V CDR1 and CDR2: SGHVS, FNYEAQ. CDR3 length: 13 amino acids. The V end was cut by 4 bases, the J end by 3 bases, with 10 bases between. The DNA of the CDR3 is TGTGCCAGCAGCTCCCAGGACAGCTACGAGCAGTACTTC. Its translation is CASSSQDSYEQYF.

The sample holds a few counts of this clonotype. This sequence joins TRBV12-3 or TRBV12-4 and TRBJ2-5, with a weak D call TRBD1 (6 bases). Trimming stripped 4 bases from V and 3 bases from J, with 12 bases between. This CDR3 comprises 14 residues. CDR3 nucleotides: TGTGCCAGCAGTTCTACCGGACAGAAAGAGACCCAGTACTTC. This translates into CASSSTGQKETQYF.